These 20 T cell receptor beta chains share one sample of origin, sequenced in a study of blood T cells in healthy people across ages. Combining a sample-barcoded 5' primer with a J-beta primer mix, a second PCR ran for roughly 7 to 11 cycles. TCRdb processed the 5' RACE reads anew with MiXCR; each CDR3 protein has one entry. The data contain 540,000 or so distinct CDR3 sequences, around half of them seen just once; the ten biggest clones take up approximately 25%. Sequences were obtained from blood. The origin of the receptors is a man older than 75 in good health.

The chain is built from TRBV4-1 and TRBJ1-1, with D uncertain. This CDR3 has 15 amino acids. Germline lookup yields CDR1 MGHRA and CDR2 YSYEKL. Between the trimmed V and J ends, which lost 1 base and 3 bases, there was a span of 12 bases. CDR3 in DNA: TGCGCCAGCAGCCAAGGGACCAATGAGCACACTGAAGCTTTCTTT. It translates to CASSQGTNEHTEAFF.

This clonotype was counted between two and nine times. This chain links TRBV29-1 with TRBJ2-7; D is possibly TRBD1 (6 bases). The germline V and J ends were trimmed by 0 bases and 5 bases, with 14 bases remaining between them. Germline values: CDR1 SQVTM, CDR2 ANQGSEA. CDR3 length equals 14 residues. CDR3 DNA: TGCAGCGTTGAAGATACAGGGAGAAGGGACGAGCAGTACTTC. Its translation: CSVEDTGRRDEQYF.

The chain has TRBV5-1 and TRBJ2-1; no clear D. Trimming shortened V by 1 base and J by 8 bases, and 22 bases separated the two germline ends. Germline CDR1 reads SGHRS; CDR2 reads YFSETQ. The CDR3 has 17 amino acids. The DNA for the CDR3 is TGCGCCAGCAGCTTGTCCGTTCGAAAACCTACGCCCCATGAGCAGTTCTTC. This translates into CASSLSVRKPTPHEQFF.

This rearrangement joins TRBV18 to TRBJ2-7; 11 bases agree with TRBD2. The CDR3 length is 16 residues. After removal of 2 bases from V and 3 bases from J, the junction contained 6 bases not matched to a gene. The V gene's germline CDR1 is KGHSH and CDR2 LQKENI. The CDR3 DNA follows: TGTGCCAGCTCACCAGCTAGCGGGGGGTCGAGCTACGAGCAGTACTTC. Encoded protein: CASSPASGGSSYEQYF.

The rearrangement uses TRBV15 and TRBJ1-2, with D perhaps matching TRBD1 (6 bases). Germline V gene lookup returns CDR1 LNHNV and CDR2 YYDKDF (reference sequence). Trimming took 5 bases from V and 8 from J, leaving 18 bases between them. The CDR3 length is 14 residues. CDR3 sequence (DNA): TGTGCCACCAGCCCCACCCCACAGGGAAACGGCTACACCTTC. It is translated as CATSPTPQGNGYTF.

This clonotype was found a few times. As DNA, the CDR3 is TGCAGCGTCATACAGGGGATTAACTATGGCTACACCTTC. This translates into CSVIQGINYGYTF. The rearrangement links TRBV29-1 to TRBJ1-2, with 7 bases fitting TRBD1. The CDR3 length is 13 residues. The junction had 5 bases not matched to a gene; V was cut back by 6 bases and J by 1 base. Germline V CDR1 and CDR2: SQVTM, ANQGSEA.

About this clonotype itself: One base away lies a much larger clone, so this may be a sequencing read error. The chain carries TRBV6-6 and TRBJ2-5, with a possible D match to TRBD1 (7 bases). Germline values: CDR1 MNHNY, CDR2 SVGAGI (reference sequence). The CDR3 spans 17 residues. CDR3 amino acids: CVSSRIRTGGMVDTQYF. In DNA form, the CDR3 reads TGTGTCAGCAGCAGAATTCGGACAGGAGGGATGGTGGACACCCAGTACTTC.

The CDR3 loop is CASSLRRGRQNEKLFF. DNA of the CDR3: TGTGCCAGCAGCTTACGCCGGGGGAGGCAGAACGAAAAACTGTTTTTT. This chain joins TRBV13 and TRBJ1-4, with D perhaps TRBD1 (5 bases). From germline, CDR1 is PRHDT and CDR2 FYEKMQ (reference sequence). The CDR3 is made up of 16 amino acids. V dropped 2 bases and J dropped 8 bases, with 18 bases sitting between them.

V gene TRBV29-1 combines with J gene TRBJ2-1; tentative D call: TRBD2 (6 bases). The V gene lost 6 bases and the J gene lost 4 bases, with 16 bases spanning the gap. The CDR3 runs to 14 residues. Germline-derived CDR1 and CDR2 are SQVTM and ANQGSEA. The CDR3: CSVDGTEEYNEQFF. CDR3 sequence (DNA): TGCAGCGTCGACGGGACTGAGGAATACAATGAGCAGTTCTTC.

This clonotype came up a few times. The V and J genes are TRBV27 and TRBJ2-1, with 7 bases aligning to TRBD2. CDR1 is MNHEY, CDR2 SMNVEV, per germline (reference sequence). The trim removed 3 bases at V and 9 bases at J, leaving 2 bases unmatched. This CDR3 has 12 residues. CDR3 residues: CASSFGGGEQFF. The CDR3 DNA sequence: TGTGCCAGCAGTTTTGGGGGGGGTGAGCAGTTCTTC.

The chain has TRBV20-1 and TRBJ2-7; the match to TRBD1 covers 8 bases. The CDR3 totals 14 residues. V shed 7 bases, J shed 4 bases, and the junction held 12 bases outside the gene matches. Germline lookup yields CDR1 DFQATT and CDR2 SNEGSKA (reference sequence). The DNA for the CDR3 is TGCAGTGTCTCTTTCCTGGACAGGGATTACGAGCAGTACTTC. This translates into CSVSFLDRDYEQYF.

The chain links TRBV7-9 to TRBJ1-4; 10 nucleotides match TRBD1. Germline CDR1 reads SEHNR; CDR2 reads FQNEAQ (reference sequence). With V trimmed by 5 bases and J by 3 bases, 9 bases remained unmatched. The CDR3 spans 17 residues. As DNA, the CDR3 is TGTGCCAGCAGCGCATCGGGACAGGGGAAGGCTAATGAAAAACTGTTTTTT. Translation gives CASSASGQGKANEKLFF.

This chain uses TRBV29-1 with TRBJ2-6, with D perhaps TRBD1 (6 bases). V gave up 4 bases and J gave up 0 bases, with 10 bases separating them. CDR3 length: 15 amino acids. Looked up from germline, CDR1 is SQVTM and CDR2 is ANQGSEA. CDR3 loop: CSVGRGSSGANVLTF. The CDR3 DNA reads TGCAGCGTTGGCAGGGGAAGCTCTGGGGCCAACGTCCTGACTTTC.

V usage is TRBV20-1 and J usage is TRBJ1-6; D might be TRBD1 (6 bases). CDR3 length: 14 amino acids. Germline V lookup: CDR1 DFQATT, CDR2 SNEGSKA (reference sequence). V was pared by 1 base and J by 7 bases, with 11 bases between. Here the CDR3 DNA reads TGCAGTGCTAGAGGGTCACAGGGAAATTCACCCCTCCACTTT. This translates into CSARGSQGNSPLHF.

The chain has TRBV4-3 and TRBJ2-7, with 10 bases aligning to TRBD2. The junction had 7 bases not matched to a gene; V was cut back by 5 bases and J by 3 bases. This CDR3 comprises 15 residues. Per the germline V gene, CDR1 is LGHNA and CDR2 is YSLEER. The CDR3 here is CASSSRASGGYEQYF. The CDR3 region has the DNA TGCGCCAGCAGCTCTCGGGCTAGCGGGGGCTACGAGCAGTACTTC.

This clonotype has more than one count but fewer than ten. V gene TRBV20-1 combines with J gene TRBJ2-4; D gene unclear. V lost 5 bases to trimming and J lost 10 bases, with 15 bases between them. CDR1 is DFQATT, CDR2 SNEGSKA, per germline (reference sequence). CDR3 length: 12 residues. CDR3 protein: CSAQPYLGIQYF. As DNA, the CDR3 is TGCAGTGCTCAACCTTACCTTGGGATTCAGTACTTC.

The CDR3 reads CSAGLGGQPQHF. DNA of the CDR3: TGCAGTGCCGGACTCGGGGGGCAGCCCCAGCATTTT. The chain joins TRBV20-1 to TRBJ1-5; D may be TRBD1 (5 bases). Germline V gives CDR1 DFQATT, CDR2 SNEGSKA (reference sequence). The CDR3 length is 12 residues. Trimming pared 6 bases from V and 7 bases from J, leaving 13 bases between.

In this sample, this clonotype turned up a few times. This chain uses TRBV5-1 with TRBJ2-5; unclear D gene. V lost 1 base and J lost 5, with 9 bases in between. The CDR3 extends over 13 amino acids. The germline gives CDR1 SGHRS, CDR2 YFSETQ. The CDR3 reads CASSLFGQETQYF. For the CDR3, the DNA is TGCGCCAGCAGCTTGTTTGGGCAGGAGACCCAGTACTTC.

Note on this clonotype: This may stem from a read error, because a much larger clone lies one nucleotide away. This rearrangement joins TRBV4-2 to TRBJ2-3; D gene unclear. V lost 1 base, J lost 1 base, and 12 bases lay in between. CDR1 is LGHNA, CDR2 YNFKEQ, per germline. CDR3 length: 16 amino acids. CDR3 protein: CASSQVIRAGTDTQYF. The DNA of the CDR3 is TGTGCCAGCAGCCAAGTGATCCGGGCCGGCACAGATACGCAGTATTTT.

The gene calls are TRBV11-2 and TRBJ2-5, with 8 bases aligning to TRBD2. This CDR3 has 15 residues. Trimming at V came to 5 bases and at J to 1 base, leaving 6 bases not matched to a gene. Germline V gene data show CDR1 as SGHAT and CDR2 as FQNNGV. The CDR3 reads CASSPLAGIQETQYF. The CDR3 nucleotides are TGTGCCAGCAGCCCTCTAGCGGGCATCCAAGAGACCCAGTACTTC. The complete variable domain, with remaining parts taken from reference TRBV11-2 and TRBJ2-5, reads EAGVAQSPRYKIIEKRQSVAFWCNPISGHATLYWYQQILGQGPKLLIQFQNNGVVDDSQLPKDRFSAERLKGVDSTLKIQPAKLEDSAVYLCASSPLAGIQETQYFGPGTRLLVL.